This T cell receptor (beta chain) was captured in a study of blood T cells in healthy people across ages. CDR3 length: 15 amino acids. A second PCR of about 7 to 11 cycles used a sample-barcoded 5' primer and a J-beta primer mix. Paired-end reads containing CDR3 totaled no fewer than 2.5 million for each sample. MiXCR, run by TCRdb on the 5' RACE reads, gives a single entry per CDR3 protein. The sample includes about 620,000 distinct CDR3 sequences, approximately 52% of them seen just once. Concerning this clonotype itself: Given a much more abundant clone one base away, this may be a read error.

The receptor was derived from a woman older than 75 in good health. V is TRBV12-3 or TRBV12-4 and J is TRBJ2-1; D is uncertain. Material: blood. CDR3 region: CTSSSSGRNYNEQFF. In nucleotides, the CDR3 is TGTACCAGCAGTTCCTCTGGGCGGAACTACAATGAGCAGTTCTTC.